The rows below give T cell receptor beta chains drawn from one sample of a study of blood T cells in healthy people across ages. MiXCR, applied by TCRdb to the 5' RACE reads, yields one record per CDR3 protein. The table records 650,000 to 950,000 distinct CDR3 sequences, approximately 48% of them present only once. Sequenced material: blood. These receptors came from a man in his sixties in good health. The CDR3 runs from the conserved cysteine through the conserved F or W. The order of the fields is CDR3 protein, CDR3 DNA, J gene, clone size, D gene, V gene. The D gene is left open where the match is weak. Clone size is shown for a subset of rows, as once, few, many or a class of expanded clone.

CASRKDSYEQYF | TGTGCCAGCAGGAAGGACAGCTACGAGCAGTACTTC | TRBJ2-7 | few | NA | TRBV7-2
CASSYSGGPYTDTQYF | TGTGCCAGCAGTTACTCCGGGGGGCCCTACACAGATACGCAGTATTTT | TRBJ2-3 | NA | NA | TRBV6-5
CSARANRATDTQYF | TGCAGTGCTAGAGCGAACAGGGCAACAGATACGCAGTATTTT | TRBJ2-3 | NA | NA | TRBV20-1
CAWSPQGPSQPQHF | TGTGCCTGGAGTCCCCAGGGGCCCAGTCAGCCCCAGCATTTT | TRBJ1-5 | NA | NA | TRBV30
CASSPSDRGNNSPLHF | TGTGCCAGCAGCCCCTCGGACAGGGGGAACAATTCACCCCTCCACTTT | TRBJ1-6 | NA | TRBD1 | TRBV11-1
CASSDPGQGNNEQFF | TGTGCCAGCAGTGATCCGGGACAGGGCAACAATGAGCAGTTCTTC | TRBJ2-1 | NA | TRBD1 | TRBV25-1
CAWGRDPPLYTEAFF | TGTGCCTGGGGGAGGGACCCCCCTCTCTACACTGAAGCTTTCTTT | TRBJ1-1 | NA | NA | TRBV30
CASSATALLTEQYF | TGTGCCAGCAGTGCCACAGCGTTATTGACCGAGCAGTACTTC | TRBJ2-7 | NA | NA | TRBV27
CASSSWGRTEAFF | TGTGCCAGCAGCTCCTGGGGTAGGACTGAAGCTTTCTTT | TRBJ1-1 | few | NA | TRBV7-2
CSAPSPRGGERYYNEQYF | TGCAGTGCTCCTTCCCCGAGAGGGGGAGAGCGCTACTACAATGAGCAGTACTTC | TRBJ2-5 | NA | NA | TRBV20-1
CASSLGRARGTEAFF | TGTGCCAGCAGCTTGGGTAGGGCCCGAGGCACTGAAGCTTTCTTT | TRBJ1-1 | NA | NA | TRBV5-6
CASSQVSQETQYF | TGCGCCAGCAGCCAAGTGTCCCAAGAGACCCAGTACTTC | TRBJ2-5 | few | NA | TRBV4-3
CASSQVNLVSYNEQFF | TGCGCCAGCAGCCAAGTTAACTTAGTCTCCTACAATGAGCAGTTCTTC | TRBJ2-1 | few | NA | TRBV4-1
CASHNSSSTDTQYF | TGTGCCAGTCACAATTCCTCTAGCACAGATACGCAGTATTTT | TRBJ2-3 | NA | NA | TRBV18
CASSYWTSGDETQYF | TGTGCCAGCAGCTACTGGACTAGCGGGGATGAGACCCAGTACTTC | TRBJ2-5 | few | TRBD2 | TRBV7-2
CASSDGTGAYNEQYF | TGTGCCAGCAGTGATGGGACAGGGGCATACAATGAGCAGTACTTC | TRBJ2-7 | NA | TRBD1 | TRBV6-1
CASSLSVGGYEQYF | TGTGCCAGCAGTTTATCAGTTGGGGGTTACGAGCAGTACTTC | TRBJ2-7 | NA | NA | TRBV27
CATGQGDPRDEQYF | TGTGCCACAGGACAGGGGGATCCTCGGGACGAGCAGTACTTC | TRBJ2-7 | NA | TRBD1 | TRBV6-5
CASSQESGPNNEQFF | TGCGCCAGCAGCCAAGAAAGCGGACCAAACAATGAGCAGTTCTTC | TRBJ2-1 | few | NA | TRBV4-1
CASSLFPGTTYNQPQHF | TGTGCCAGCAGCTTGTTTCCCGGGACAACTTACAATCAGCCCCAGCATTTT | TRBJ1-5 | NA | NA | TRBV5-8
CASSLLGGTDTRYF | TGCGCCAGCAGCTTGCTAGGGGGCACAGATACGCGGTATTTT | TRBJ2-3 | once | TRBD1 | TRBV5-1
CASSFVQREQFF | TGTGCCAGCAGCTTTGTGCAGCGGGAGCAGTTCTTC | TRBJ2-1 | NA | NA | TRBV7-2
CASSHRVITYEQYF | TGTGCCAGCAGTCATCGAGTCATTACCTACGAGCAGTACTTC | TRBJ2-7 | NA | NA | TRBV6-2/TRBV6-3
CASSQDRRGPNYSYNEQFF | TGCGCCAGCAGCCAAGATCGGAGGGGGCCTAACTACTCCTACAATGAGCAGTTCTTC | TRBJ2-1 | NA | NA | TRBV4-3
CASSGGTSGGFYNEQYF | TGTGCCAGCAGCGGCGGGACTAGCGGGGGGTTCTACAATGAGCAGTACTTC | TRBJ2-7 | NA | TRBD2 | TRBV9
CASSLWRGRGSDTQYF | TGTGCCAGCAGCTTATGGAGGGGCCGGGGGAGTGATACGCAGTATTTT | TRBJ2-3 | NA | NA | TRBV11-2
CASSLGQGPYQETQYF | TGTGCCAGCAGCCTCGGACAGGGACCGTACCAAGAGACCCAGTACTTC | TRBJ2-5 | many | TRBD1 | TRBV7-9
CASGSEYRAAYEQYF | TGTGCCAGCGGATCTGAATACAGGGCGGCCTACGAGCAGTACTTC | TRBJ2-7 | many | NA | TRBV6-5
CASSYVLRVEQYF | TGTGCCAGCAGTTACGTACTCCGCGTGGAGCAGTACTTC | TRBJ2-7 | few | NA | TRBV6-2/TRBV6-3
CRAPSGGVGFF | TGCAGGGCTCCTAGCGGGGGAGTTGGCTTCTTC | TRBJ2-7 | NA | TRBD2 | TRBV20-1
CAVSRGGAYNEQFF | TGTGCCGTATCAAGGGGGGGGGCCTACAATGAGCAGTTCTTC | TRBJ2-1 | NA | NA | TRBV27
CAWSVRGGADTQYF | TGTGCCTGGAGTGTACGGGGGGGAGCAGATACGCAGTATTTT | TRBJ2-3 | few | TRBD2 | TRBV30
CASSQEGNGQSSYEQYF | TGTGCCAGCAGCCAAGAAGGAAACGGTCAGAGCTCCTACGAGCAGTACTTC | TRBJ2-7 | few | NA | TRBV14
CASSLDRTDYEKLFF | TGTGCCAGCAGTCTTGATAGGACAGATTATGAAAAACTGTTTTTT | TRBJ1-4 | few | NA | TRBV6-5
CASRPGTGGGLGYTF | TGTGCCAGCAGGCCAGGTACAGGGGGAGGGCTTGGCTACACCTTC | TRBJ1-2 | NA | TRBD1 | TRBV27
CASSHQRRGVSTDTQYF | TGTGCCAGCAGCCACCAAAGACGGGGGGTAAGCACAGATACGCAGTATTTT | TRBJ2-3 | NA | TRBD2 | TRBV3-1
CASSYSDNYEQYF | TGTGCCAGCAGTTATAGCGATAACTACGAGCAGTACTTC | TRBJ2-7 | NA | NA | TRBV6-2/TRBV6-3
CAIGGLADRETQYF | TGTGCCATCGGGGGACTAGCGGATCGGGAGACCCAGTACTTC | TRBJ2-5 | many | TRBD2 | TRBV10-3
CSVETRQLGDEAFF | TGCAGCGTTGAGACCCGACAGCTAGGGGATGAAGCTTTCTTT | TRBJ1-1 | NA | NA | TRBV29-1
CSVAGGQGRIFF | TGCAGCGTTGCCGGGGGGCAGGGGCGCATTTTCTTT | TRBJ1-1 | NA | NA | TRBV29-1
CASSSTGTGNNEQFF | TGTGCCAGCAGTTCAACCGGGACAGGGAACAATGAGCAGTTCTTC | TRBJ2-1 | NA | TRBD1 | TRBV6-2/TRBV6-3
CASSPSPFDRGTEAFF | TGTGCCAGCAGCCCTTCTCCCTTCGACAGGGGCACTGAAGCTTTCTTT | TRBJ1-1 | NA | TRBD1 | TRBV3-1
CASSYSQTGRVTDEQFF | TGTGCCAGCAGTTACTCCCAAACAGGGAGGGTGACGGATGAGCAGTTCTTC | TRBJ2-1 | NA | NA | TRBV6-2/TRBV6-3
CSASPNRQETQYF | TGCAGTGCTAGCCCGAACCGGCAAGAGACCCAGTACTTC | TRBJ2-5 | few | NA | TRBV20-1
CASSYSLGRRNEQFF | TGTGCCAGCAGTTACTCTCTTGGTCGTCGCAATGAGCAGTTCTTC | TRBJ2-1 | NA | NA | TRBV6-5